This TCR beta chain was profiled in a study of CD8 T cells in Susac syndrome. V was clipped by 3 bases and J by 10 bases; unmatched bases: 4. Germline V gene lookup returns CDR1 LGHDT and CDR2 YNNKEL (reference sequence). There are 13 residues in the CDR3. Reverse transcription of roughly 0.5 to 1 ug RNA used random hexamers. MiXCR, applied by TCRdb to the immunoSEQ multiplex PCR reads, yields one record per CDR3 protein. The sample shows 95,000 to 150,000 distinct CDR3 sequences, roughly 94% of them seen only once. The source material was CD4+ T cells from PBMCs. The receptor comes from a human donor in good health. This chain links TRBV3-1 with TRBJ2-1; TRBD2 aligns across 9 bases. The CDR3 region has the DNA TGTGCCAGCAGCCAGGGACTAGCCCGGGAGCAGTTCTTC. Translation: CASSQGLAREQFF.